Given below is one T cell receptor (beta chain) in context. The source of the sample is a study of control samples from healthy donors and cancer patients. Clones were sequenced by immunoSEQ multiplex PCR, and TCRdb holds only the in-frame ones, with some missing. The sample comprises around 180,000 clones, about 91% of which are singletons, and around 2% rests with the top ten. Trimming at V came to 6 bases and at J to 2 bases, leaving 9 bases not matched to a gene. Looked up from germline, CDR1 is SQVTM and CDR2 is ANQGSEA. The CDR3 is 14 residues long. The sequence came from a woman aged 40-49 years in good health. Sequencing was carried out using blood. The chain recombines TRBV29-1 with TRBJ1-2; 7 nucleotides match TRBD1. The CDR3 nucleotides are TGCAGCGTCCGAACCCCACAGGGGAACTATGGCTACACCTTC. Its protein is CSVRTPQGNYGYTF.